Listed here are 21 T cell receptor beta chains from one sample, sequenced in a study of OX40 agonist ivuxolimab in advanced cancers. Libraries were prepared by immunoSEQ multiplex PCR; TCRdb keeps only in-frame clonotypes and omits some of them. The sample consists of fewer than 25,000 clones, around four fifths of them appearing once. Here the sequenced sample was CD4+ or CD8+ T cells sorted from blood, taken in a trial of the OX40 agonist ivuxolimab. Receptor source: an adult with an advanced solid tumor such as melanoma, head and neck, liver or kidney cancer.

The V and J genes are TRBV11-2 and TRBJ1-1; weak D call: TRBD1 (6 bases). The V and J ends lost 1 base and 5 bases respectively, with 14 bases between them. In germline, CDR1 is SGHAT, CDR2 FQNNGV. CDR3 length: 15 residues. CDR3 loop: CASSLGPGARTEAFF. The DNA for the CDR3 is TGTGCCAGCAGCTTAGGTCCGGGGGCAAGAACTGAAGCTTTCTTT.

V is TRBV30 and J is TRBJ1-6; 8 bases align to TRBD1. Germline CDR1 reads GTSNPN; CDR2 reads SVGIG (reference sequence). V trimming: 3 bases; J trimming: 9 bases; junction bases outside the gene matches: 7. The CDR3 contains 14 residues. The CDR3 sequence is CAWRDRGPGSPLHF. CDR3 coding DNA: TGTGCCTGGAGAGACAGGGGCCCGGGTTCACCCCTCCACTTT.

The CDR3, as DNA: TGTGCCAGCAGAAACCGACTAGCGGGAGAACGGACTCAAGAGACCCAGTACTTC. Its protein is CASRNRLAGERTQETQYF. The gene calls are TRBV6-4 and TRBJ2-5; 12 nucleotides agree with TRBD2. Looked up from germline, CDR1 is MRHNA and CDR2 is SNTAGT. The J segment lost 2 bases and the V segment lost 6 bases, leaving 13 bases of the junction unmatched. There are 18 residues in the CDR3.

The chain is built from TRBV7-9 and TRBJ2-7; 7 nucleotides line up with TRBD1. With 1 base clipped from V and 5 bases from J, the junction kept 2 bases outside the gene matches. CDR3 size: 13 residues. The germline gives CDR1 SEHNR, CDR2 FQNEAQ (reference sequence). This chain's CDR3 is CASSLDRGHEQYF. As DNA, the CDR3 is TGTGCCAGCAGCTTAGACAGGGGTCACGAGCAGTACTTC.

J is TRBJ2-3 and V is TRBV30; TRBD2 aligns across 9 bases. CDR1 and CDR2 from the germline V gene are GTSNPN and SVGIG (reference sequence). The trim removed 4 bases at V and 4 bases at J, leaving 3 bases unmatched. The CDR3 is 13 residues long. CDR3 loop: CAWNAGGSDTQYF. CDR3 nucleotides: TGTGCCTGGAACGCGGGAGGGTCAGATACGCAGTATTTT.

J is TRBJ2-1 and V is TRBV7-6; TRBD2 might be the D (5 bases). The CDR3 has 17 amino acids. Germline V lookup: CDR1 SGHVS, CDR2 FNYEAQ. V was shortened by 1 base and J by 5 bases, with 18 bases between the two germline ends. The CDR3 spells CASSLEVGSAGHNEQFF. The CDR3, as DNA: TGTGCCAGCAGCTTAGAAGTGGGTAGCGCGGGCCACAATGAGCAGTTCTTC.

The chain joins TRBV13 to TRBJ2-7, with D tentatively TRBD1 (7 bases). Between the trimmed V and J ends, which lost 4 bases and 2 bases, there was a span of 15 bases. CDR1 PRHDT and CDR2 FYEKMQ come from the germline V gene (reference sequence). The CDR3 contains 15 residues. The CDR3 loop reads CASSWGDSVAYEQYF. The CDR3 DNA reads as TGTGCCAGCAGCTGGGGGGACAGCGTGGCCTACGAGCAGTACTTC. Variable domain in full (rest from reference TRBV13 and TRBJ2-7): AAGVIQSPRHLIKEKRETATLKCYPIPRHDTVYWYQQGPGQDPQFLISFYEKMQSDKGSIPDRFSAQQFSDYHSELNMSSLELGDSALYFCASSWGDSVAYEQYFGPGTRLTVT.

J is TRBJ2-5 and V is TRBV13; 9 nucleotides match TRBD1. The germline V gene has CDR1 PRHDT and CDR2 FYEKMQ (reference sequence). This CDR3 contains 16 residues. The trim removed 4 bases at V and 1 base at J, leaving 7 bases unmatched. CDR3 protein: CASSWSGTGIQETQYF. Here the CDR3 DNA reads TGTGCCAGCAGCTGGTCCGGGACAGGGATCCAAGAGACCCAGTACTTC.

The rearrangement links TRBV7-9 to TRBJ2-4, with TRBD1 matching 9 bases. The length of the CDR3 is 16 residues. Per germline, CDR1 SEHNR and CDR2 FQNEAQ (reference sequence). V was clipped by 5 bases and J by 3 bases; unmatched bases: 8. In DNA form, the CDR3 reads TGTGCCAGCAGCCCCCAAGGGGGACAGGGCAAAAACATTCAGTACTTC. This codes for CASSPQGGQGKNIQYF.

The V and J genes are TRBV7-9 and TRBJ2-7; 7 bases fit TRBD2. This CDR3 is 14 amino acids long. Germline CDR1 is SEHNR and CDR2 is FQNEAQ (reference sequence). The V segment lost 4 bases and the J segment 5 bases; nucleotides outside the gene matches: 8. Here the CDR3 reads CASSWTSVKDEQYF. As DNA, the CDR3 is TGTGCCAGCAGCTGGACTAGTGTAAAGGACGAGCAGTACTTC.

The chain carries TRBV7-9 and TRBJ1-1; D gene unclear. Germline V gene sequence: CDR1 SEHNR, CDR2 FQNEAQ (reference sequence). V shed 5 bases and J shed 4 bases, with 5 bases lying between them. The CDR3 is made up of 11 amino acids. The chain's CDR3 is CASSTATEAFF. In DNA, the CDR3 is TGTGCCAGCAGCACGGCCACTGAAGCTTTCTTT.

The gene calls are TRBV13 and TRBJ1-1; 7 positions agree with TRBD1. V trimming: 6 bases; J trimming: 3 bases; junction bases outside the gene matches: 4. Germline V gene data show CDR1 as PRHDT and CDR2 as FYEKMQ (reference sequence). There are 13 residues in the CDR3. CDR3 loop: CASSPGGDTEAFF. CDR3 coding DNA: TGTGCCAGCAGTCCAGGGGGGGACACTGAAGCTTTCTTT.

The CDR3 is CASRGSLPSTNEKLFF. CDR3 DNA sequence: TGCGCCAGCAGGGGCAGTCTCCCTTCAACTAATGAAAAACTGTTTTTT. The gene calls are TRBV10-2 and TRBJ1-4; D is ambiguous. Germline CDR1 is WSHSY and CDR2 is SAAADI. Deletions cut 6 bases from V and 0 bases from J, with 14 bases between. The CDR3 is 16 residues long.

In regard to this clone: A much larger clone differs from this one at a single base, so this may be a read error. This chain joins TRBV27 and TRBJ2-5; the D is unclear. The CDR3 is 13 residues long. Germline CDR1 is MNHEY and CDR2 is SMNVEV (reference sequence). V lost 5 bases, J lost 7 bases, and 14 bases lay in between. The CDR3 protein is CASSPTSEGTQYF. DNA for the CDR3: TGTGCCAGCAGTCCGACATCTGAAGGGACCCAGTACTTC.

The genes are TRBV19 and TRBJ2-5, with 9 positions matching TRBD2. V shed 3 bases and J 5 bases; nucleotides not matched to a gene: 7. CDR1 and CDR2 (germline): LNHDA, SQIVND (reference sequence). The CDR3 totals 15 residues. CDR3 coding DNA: TGTGCCAGTAGTATCAGTCTAGCGGGGTGGGAGACCCAGTACTTC. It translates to CASSISLAGWETQYF.

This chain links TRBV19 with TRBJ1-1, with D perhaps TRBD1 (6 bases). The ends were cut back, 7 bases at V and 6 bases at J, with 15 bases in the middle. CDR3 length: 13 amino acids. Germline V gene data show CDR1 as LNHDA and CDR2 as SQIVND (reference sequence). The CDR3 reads CASNAIRGAEAFF. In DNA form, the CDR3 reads TGTGCCAGTAACGCAATCAGGGGCGCTGAAGCTTTCTTT.

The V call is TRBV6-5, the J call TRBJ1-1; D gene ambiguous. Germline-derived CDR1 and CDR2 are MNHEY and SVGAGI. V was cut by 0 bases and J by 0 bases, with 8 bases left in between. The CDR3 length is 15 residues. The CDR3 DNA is TGTGCCAGCAGTTACTCTGGGCTCATGAACACTGAAGCTTTCTTT. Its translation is CASSYSGLMNTEAFF.

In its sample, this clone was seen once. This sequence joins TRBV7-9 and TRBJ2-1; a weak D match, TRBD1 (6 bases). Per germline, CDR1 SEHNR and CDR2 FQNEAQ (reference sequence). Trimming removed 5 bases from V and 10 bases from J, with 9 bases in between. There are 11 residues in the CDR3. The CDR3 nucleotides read TGTGCCAGCAGCCCCCAGGGGGAGCAGTTCTTC. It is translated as CASSPQGEQFF.

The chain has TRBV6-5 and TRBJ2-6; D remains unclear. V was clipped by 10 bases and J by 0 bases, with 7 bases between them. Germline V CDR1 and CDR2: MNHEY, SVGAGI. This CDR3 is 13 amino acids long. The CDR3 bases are TGTGCCACCTCCGACTCTGGGGCCAACGTCCTGACTTTC. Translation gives CATSDSGANVLTF.

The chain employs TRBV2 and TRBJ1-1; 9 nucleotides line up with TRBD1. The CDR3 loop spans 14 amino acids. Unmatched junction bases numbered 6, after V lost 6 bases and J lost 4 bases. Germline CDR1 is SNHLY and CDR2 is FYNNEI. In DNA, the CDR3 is TGTGCCAGCAGGGACGGACAGGGGAGCACTGAAGCTTTCTTT. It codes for CASRDGQGSTEAFF.

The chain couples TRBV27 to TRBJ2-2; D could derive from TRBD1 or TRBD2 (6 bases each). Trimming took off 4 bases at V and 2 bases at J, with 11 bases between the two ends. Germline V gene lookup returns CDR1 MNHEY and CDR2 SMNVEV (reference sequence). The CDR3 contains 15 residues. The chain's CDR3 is CASSSRGANTGELFF. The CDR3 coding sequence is TGTGCCAGCAGTTCAAGGGGGGCTAACACCGGGGAGCTGTTTTTT.